These 2 T cell receptor beta chains were all obtained from the same sample, sequenced in a study of identical twins. TCRdb recomputed calls from the 5' RACE reads with MiXCR, one row per CDR3 protein. In the table there are some 710,000 distinct CDR3 sequences, roughly 6.2% of which are singletons. The sequencing sample was made of naive T cells sorted from blood. All receptors derive from a man between 18 and 29 years old in good health.

There are many counts of this clonotype. One junction end does not reproduce the germline sequence, and a read error may be involved. The chain joins TRBV5-1 to TRBJ2-5; unclear D gene. CDR3 size: 13 residues. The germline V gene has CDR1 SGHRS and CDR2 YFSETQ. CDR3 bases: TGTGCCAGCAGCTTAGGACGAAAAGAGACCCAGTACTTC. Residues: CASSLGRKETQYF.

This clonotype was found many times. The chain joins TRBV3-1 to TRBJ2-7; tentative D call: TRBD1 (5 bases). Deletions cut 1 base from V and 1 base from J, with 11 bases between. The germline V gene has CDR1 LGHDT and CDR2 YNNKEL (reference sequence). CDR3 length: 15 residues. In DNA, the CDR3 is TGTGCCAGCAGCCAAGTAGCCAGGGCATCCTACGAGCAGTACTTC. Residues: CASSQVARASYEQYF.